This T cell receptor beta chain derives from a study of monozygotic twins with inflammatory bowel disease. Per germline, CDR1 MNHEY and CDR2 SVGAGI. This CDR3 has 15 residues. TCRdb re-analyzed the 5' RACE reads; it lists each CDR3 protein once, without DNA. Across approximately 340,000 distinct CDR3 sequences, the top ten clones capture 2% to 2.5% of the sample. Details on this clonotype: The antigen is unknown.

General study findings and limits: Among IBD patients, fewer clonotypes were shared with others than among healthy twins, especially with disease activity.

Input material: blood. The chain employs TRBV6-5 and TRBJ1-1. This TCR was recovered from a human donor with ulcerative colitis or Crohn's disease, or a healthy co-twin of an affected twin (not recorded which). The CDR3 region is CASSYGGQTNTEAFF.